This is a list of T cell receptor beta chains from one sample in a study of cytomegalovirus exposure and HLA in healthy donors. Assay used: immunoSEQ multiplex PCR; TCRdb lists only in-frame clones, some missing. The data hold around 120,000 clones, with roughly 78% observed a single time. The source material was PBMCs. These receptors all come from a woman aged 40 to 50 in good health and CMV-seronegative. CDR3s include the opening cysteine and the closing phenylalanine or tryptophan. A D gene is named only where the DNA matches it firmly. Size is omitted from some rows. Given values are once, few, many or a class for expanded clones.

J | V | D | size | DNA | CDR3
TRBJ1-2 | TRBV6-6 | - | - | TGTGCCAGCTCCGGGGGGCTAGAAGCTAACTATGGCTACACCTTC | CASSGGLEANYGYTF
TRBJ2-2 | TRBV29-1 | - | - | TGCAGCGCGGACAGACAGAATACCGGGGAGCTGTTTTTT | CSADRQNTGELFF
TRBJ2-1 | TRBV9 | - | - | TGTGCCAGCAGCGTAGCAAGTTTGTTGACAGGATACAATGAGCAGTTCTTC | CASSVASLLTGYNEQFF
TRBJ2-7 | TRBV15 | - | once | TGTGCCACCAGCAGAGATCTCGCCGGGGGCGAGCAGTACTTC | CATSRDLAGGEQYF
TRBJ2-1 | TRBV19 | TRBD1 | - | TGTGCCAGTAGTATAAGATCAGGGGGCAACGAGCAGTTCTTC | CASSIRSGGNEQFF
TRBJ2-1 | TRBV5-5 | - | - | TGTGCCAGCAGCTTGGCCGGTTGGGGGGAGGTTAGAAACAATGAGCAGTTCTTC | CASSLAGWGEVRNNEQFF
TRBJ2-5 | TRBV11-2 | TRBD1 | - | TGTGCCAGCAGCATGAGGGGGACAGGAGAGACCCAGTACTTC | CASSMRGTGETQYF
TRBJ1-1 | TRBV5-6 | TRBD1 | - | TGTGCCAGCAGAAAACAGGGGATGAACACTGAAGCTTTCTTT | CASRKQGMNTEAFF
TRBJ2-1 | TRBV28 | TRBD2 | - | TGTGCCAGCAGTCCTAGCGGGGAGTACAATGAGCAGTTCTTC | CASSPSGEYNEQFF
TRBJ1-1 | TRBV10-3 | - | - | TGTGCCATCAGTGGCTTAGGCCAGGCGAACACTGAAGCTTTCTTT | CAISGLGQANTEAFF
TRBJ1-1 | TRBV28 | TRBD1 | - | TGTGCCAGCAGTCCCGACAGGGTGTACTCTGAAGCTTTCTTT | CASSPDRVYSEAFF
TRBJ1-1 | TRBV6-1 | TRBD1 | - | TGTGCCAGCGAGGGACAGAGATTGAACACTGAAGCTTTCTTT | CASEGQRLNTEAFF
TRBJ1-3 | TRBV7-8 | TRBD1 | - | TGTGCCAGCAGCCCGGGGGACAGGGCTGGAAACACCATATATTTT | CASSPGDRAGNTIYF
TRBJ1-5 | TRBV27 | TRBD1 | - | TGTGCCAGCAGTCCGAACTCAGGGGGCAGTGGCAATCAGCCCCAGCATTTT | CASSPNSGGSGNQPQHF
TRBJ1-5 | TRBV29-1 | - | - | TGCAGCGACCTAAAGATGAATAGCAATCAGCCCCAGCATTTT | CSDLKMNSNQPQHF
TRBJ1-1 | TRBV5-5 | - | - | TGTGCCAGCAGCGCAACCCCACAGGGGAACACTGAAGCTTTCTTT | CASSATPQGNTEAFF
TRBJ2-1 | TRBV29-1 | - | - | TGCAGCGTTGCCAGGGGGGTCGATATAAAGGGGGAGCAGTTCTTC | CSVARGVDIKGEQFF
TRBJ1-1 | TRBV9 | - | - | TGTGCCAGCACCCCCGGGGGGATGAACACTGAAGCTTTCTTT | CASTPGGMNTEAFF
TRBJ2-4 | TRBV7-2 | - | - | TGTGCCAGCAGCACCCATCAACCCGGACAGTCAGTTGGGAACATTCAGTACTTC | CASSTHQPGQSVGNIQYF
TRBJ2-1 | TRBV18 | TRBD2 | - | TGTGCCAGCTCACCAAGTGGTCCTAGCGGGAGAGGTGAGCAGTTCTTC | CASSPSGPSGRGEQFF
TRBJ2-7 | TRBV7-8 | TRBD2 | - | TGTGCCAGCAGCTTATGGGCTAGCGGGAGGGCCGAGGGCTACGAGCAGTACTTC | CASSLWASGRAEGYEQYF
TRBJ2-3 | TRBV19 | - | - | TGTGCCAGTAGCCGACTAGGGGCGGCTGATACGCAGTATTTT | CASSRLGAADTQYF
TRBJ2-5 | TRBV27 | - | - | TGTGCCAGCAGTTTACCCCGCGGGACCCAGTACTTC | CASSLPRGTQYF
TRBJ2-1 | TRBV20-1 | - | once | TGCAGTGCTAGTAGAGCGCTTGAGCAGTTCTTC | CSASRALEQFF
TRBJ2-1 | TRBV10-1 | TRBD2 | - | TGCGCCAGCAGTGACCTTAGCGGGGGCTCCTACAATGAGCAGTTCTTC | CASSDLSGGSYNEQFF
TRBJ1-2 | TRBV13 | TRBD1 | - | TGTGCCAGCAGCCGTCCAGGGGGCAACTATGGCTACACCTTC | CASSRPGGNYGYTF
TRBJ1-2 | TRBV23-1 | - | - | TGCGCCAGCGCCGGGCCCAAGACCGGGAAGTTGTGTGGCTACACCTTC | CASAGPKTGKLCGYTF
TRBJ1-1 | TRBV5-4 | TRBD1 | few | TGTGCCAGCAGCAGCCAGGGGGCTGAAGCTTTCTTT | CASSSQGAEAFF
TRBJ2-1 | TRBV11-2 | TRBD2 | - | TGTGCCAGCAGCTTACTGGGACTAGCTAATGAGCAGTTCTTC | CASSLLGLANEQFF
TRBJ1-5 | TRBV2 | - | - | TGTGCCAGCAGTGAAGATGGATTGGGGGCTCAGCCCCAGCATTTT | CASSEDGLGAQPQHF
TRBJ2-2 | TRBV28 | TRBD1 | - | TGTGCCAGCAGTTCCCGGGACAGGGATGGCACCGGGGAGCTGTTTTTT | CASSSRDRDGTGELFF
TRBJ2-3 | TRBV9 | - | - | TGTGCCAGCAGCGTAAGCTCGCCGACAGATACGCAGTATTTT | CASSVSSPTDTQYF
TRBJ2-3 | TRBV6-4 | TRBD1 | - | TGTGCCAGCAGTCTACAGGGGGCCCCAGATACGCAGTATTTT | CASSLQGAPDTQYF
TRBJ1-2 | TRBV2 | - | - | TGTGCCAGCAGTAATTTCAGGGACTATGGCTACACCTTC | CASSNFRDYGYTF
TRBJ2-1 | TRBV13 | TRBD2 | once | TGTGCCAGCACCGCCGGGAGGGCGGGGCCCTACAATGAGCAGTTCTTC | CASTAGRAGPYNEQFF
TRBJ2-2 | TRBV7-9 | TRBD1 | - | TGTGCCAGCAGCTTGGGACAGTACGAGAACACCGGGGAGCTGTTTTTT | CASSLGQYENTGELFF
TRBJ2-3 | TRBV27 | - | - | TGTGCCAGCAGTCGGGATTCTGGGGATACGCAGTATTTT | CASSRDSGDTQYF
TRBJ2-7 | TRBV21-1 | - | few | TGTGCCAGCAGCAAAGCGCGGACTAGCGGGAAAGGATACGAGCAGTACTTC | CASSKARTSGKGYEQYF
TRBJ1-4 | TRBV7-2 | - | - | TGTGCCAGCAGCTTATACGGGGAGGAAGAAAAACTGTTTTTT | CASSLYGEEEKLFF